This TCR beta chain came from a study of cytomegalovirus exposure and HLA in healthy donors. Findings and caveats of the study: Upon later analysis, HLA-associated TCR beta chains proved more clonally expanded than other, equally common chains. A cluster of highly shared sequence variants was likely a sequencing artifact. Using the classifier, cytomegalovirus status was reportedly diagnosed with high specificity and sensitivity.

Of note for this clone: The antigen is unknown.

Donors had nominal health at sampling but likely had unrecorded immune exposures. The germline V gene encodes CDR1 SGDLS and CDR2 YYNGEE. The germline V and J ends were trimmed by 1 base and 4 bases, with 15 bases remaining between them. This CDR3 has 15 residues. The PCR had 60 Vbeta and 13 Jbeta primers. Sequencing used immunoSEQ multiplex PCR; TCRdb keeps in-frame clones, though not all of them. The profile shows about 230,000 clones, 70% to 90% of them singletons. The rearrangement links TRBV9 to TRBJ2-7; the D gene is possibly TRBD2 (5 bases). The TCR comes from a girl aged 2-9 years in good health and CMV-seronegative. Sequencing was performed on PBMCs. CDR3 nucleotide sequence: TGTGCCAGCAGCGTATCGCCTAGCAGCCAGTACGAGCAGTACTTC. It is translated as CASSVSPSSQYEQYF.